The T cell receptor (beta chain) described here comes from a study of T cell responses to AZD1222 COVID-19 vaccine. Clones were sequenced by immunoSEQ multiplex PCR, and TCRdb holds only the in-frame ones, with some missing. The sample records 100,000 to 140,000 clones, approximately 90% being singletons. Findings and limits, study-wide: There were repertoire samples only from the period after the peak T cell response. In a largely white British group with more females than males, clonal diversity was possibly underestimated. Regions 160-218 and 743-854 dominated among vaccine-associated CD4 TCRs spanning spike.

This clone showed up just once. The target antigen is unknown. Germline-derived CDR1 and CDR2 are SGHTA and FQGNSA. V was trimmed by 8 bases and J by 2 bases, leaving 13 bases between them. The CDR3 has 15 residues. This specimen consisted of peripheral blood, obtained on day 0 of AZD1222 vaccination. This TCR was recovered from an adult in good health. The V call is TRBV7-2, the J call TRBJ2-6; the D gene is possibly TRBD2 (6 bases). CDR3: CASYAWRAGANVLTF. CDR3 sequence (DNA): TGTGCCAGCTACGCTTGGAGGGCTGGGGCCAACGTCCTGACTTTC.